The sequence of this T cell receptor (beta chain) was determined in a study of human T cells and chemical hapten exposure (dated by TCRdb to about 2021). Background on the whole study: For sensitization, 2% DPC in acetone was applied to an approximately 2 cm by approximately 2 cm area of upper inner arm skin. Throughout the study period of 20 to 25 weeks, patients also received therapeutic DPC doses to the scalp every week. Patch testing on the upper back used Finn chambers containing 0.01% DPC, with scoring done after 6 days according to International Contact Dermatitis Research Group standards. The mostly female patient cohort included alopecia areata with under or over 50% scalp involvement, alopecia totalis and alopecia universalis. Libraries were combined into a pool for sequencing, and differences in TCR yield between samples came mainly from small differences in library volumes within the pool. This study followed changes in the peripheral blood TCR repertoire in vivo during primary and secondary sensitization of alopecia patients to the hapten diphenylcyclopropenone (DPC). Blood was sampled from patients pre-sensitization (week 0) and at 2, 6 and about 24 weeks after DPC sensitization. Blood for TCR sequencing was provided by twenty-nine alopecia patients at one to four time points (pre-sensitization, 2, 6 and 24 weeks).

Receptor amplification or capture employed RACE. Sequenced using a NextSeq 500. During library preparation, unique molecular identifiers were attached to individual cDNA molecules so that TCRs could be counted quantitatively and reproducibly. For every blood RNA sample, sequencing covered both the TCR alpha and TCR beta chains. The source study handled its data this way. Samples had a median of approximately 96,000 TCRs, with a range from roughly 23,224 to 750,000. V, J and CDR3 annotation of the TCR reads was carried out using the Decombinator software suite. For PS versus PT1 abundance plots, all samples were subsampled to the same number of TCRs (28,000). TCRs were defined as expanded if absent before sensitization and observed at least eight times at the 2-week time point. TCRdb's own reprocessing of the public reads used fastp at Q25 and MiXCR and kept productive beta chains. CDR3 protein duplicates are merged, each entry listing the most common genes and DNA. Clone size and V and J calls follow TCRdb, not the original study. This sample comprises 180,000 or so distinct CDR3 sequences, 14% of them detected only once. The ten largest clones represent 1.7% of the sample.

This clonotype occurred a few times. What antigen it recognizes has not been identified. Base-call qualities are not available, and no considerably larger clone is one nucleotide away. Taken with the paper, the label for time point translates to: patch test 1, 2 weeks after DPC sensitization. The label giving this sample's treatment or condition can be read as: therapeutic diphenylcyclopropenone sensitization with weekly scalp DPC. At each patch-test visit, blood was drawn before the patch test was applied. Eligible patients were aged 18 to 70, diagnosed with alopecia, deemed suitable for DPC therapy, and excluded if pregnant. Total RNA was extracted from unfractionated whole blood collected in Tempus Blood RNA tubes. Beyond this particular receptor, the publication reports: Repeated subsampling changed both the strength of the expansion versus patch-test correlation and the threshold at which the correlation became significant. Because every patient had alopecia, a presumed autoimmune disease, the patients' immune response might differ from that of healthy individuals. The number of TCRs above 1 in 1000 frequency did not change with DPC sensitization; there was no evidence of global repertoire structure alterations. Expanded TCRs formed significantly more large CDR3 similarity clusters than pre-sensitization or healthy control sets, consistent with antigen-driven responses. Patch test score correlated positively with the number of PT1 expanded TCRs, reaching significance at thresholds 8, 16 and 32 but not at 4.

CDR3 length: 13 amino acids, cysteine to phenylalanine. Only the CDR3 DNA is retained, 39 bases long and in frame from the first base. The germline V gene yields LGHNA for CDR1 and YSLEER for CDR2. Trimming at the junction amounts to 4 bases on V and 2 bases on J, and the germline ends lie 8 bases apart. The V gene is TRBV4-3 and the J gene is TRBJ2-5; matching of 6 bases hints at TRBD2 as the D gene. The TCR was taken from a woman in her thirties with alopecia areata. Some clones in this sample may be carry-over from other donors' samples. The specimen comprised whole blood, sampled in connection with sensitization to the hapten diphenylcyclopropenone (DPC). The CDR3 region: CASSRDWQETQYF. Here is the DNA: TGCGCCAGCAGCCGGGACTGGCAAGAGACCCAGTACTTC.